Below are 10 T cell receptor beta chains sequenced from a single sample in a study of radiotherapy plus CTLA-4 blockade in lung cancer listed by TCRdb under 2018. To prepare the library, the immunoSEQ multiplex PCR assay was applied. Entries here come from immuneACCESS through TCRdb and include only in-frame sequences with V and J called. Some clones fail to appear in such tables; in the studies checked, an unresolved V gene covers under half of the shortfall, and the cause of the remainder is unknown. Across this sample there are roughly 85,000 clones, with roughly 86% seen only once. The top ten constitute over 15% of the sample. Sequencing used peripheral blood, obtained from a patient treated with radiotherapy plus ipilimumab. The receptors were sampled from a human donor with non-small cell lung cancer that progressed on radiotherapy plus ipilimumab.

This clone has only one observation. The CDR3 reads CASSLGTSKSTDTQYF. DNA of the CDR3: TGTGCCAGCAGCTTGGGGACTAGCAAGAGCACAGATACGCAGTATTTT. The chain links TRBV7-2 to TRBJ2-3; 9 nucleotides align to TRBD2. The CDR3 is made up of 16 amino acids. The V gene's germline CDR1 is SGHTA and CDR2 FQGNSA. Trimming removed 3 bases from V and 0 bases from J; junction bases left unmatched: 4. The full variable domain, in which reference TRBV7-2 and TRBJ2-3 provide the parts outside the CDR3, is GAGVSQSPSNKVTEKGKDVELRCDPISGHTALYWYRQSLGQGLEFLIYFQGNSAPDKSGLPSDRFSAERTGGSVSTLTIQRTQQEDSAVYLCASSLGTSKSTDTQYFGPGTRLTVL.

Remarks on this clone: The DNA is omitted, as the CDR3 cannot be located on it reliably, and the CDR3 follows TCRdb's listing. V and J are TRBV21-1 and TRBJ2-2; whether TRBD1, the table's D call, matches the DNA was not checked. TRBV21-1 is a pseudogene segment. The CDR3 has 19 residues if both end residues are counted. CDR3 sequence: CASSKVRVGTGANTGELFF.

This clone was observed a handful of times. The V gene is TRBV7-9, the J gene TRBJ1-2, with D unresolved. Germline CDR1 reads SEHNR; CDR2 reads FQNEAQ (reference sequence). Trimming cost V 4 bases and J 6 bases, with 6 bases left between them. The CDR3 length is 11 residues. The CDR3 nucleotides are TGTGCCAGCAGCTCTCTGGATGGCTACACCTTC. Protein sequence: CASSSLDGYTF.

The J gene is TRBJ2-7, the V gene TRBV7-3; weak D call: TRBD2 (6 bases). Germline V gives CDR1 SGHTA, CDR2 FQGTGA. The CDR3 length is 16 residues. Trimming stripped 3 bases from V and 2 bases from J, with 17 bases between. The CDR3 DNA sequence: TGTGCCAGCAGCTTCGGGGGACGCCTTGGGACCTACGAGCAGTACTTC. This gives the protein CASSFGGRLGTYEQYF.

The chain employs TRBV6-5 and TRBJ2-7; perhaps TRBD2 as D (6 bases). The germline V gene encodes CDR1 MNHEY and CDR2 SVGAGI. The CDR3 is made up of 15 amino acids. V lost 1 base and J 0 bases, leaving 10 bases between the germline ends. CDR3 sequence: CASSYFSAGSYEQYF. CDR3 DNA: TGTGCCAGCAGTTACTTTTCAGCGGGCTCCTACGAGCAGTACTTC.

This clone was counted only a few times. The chain has TRBV28 and TRBJ1-2, with D uncertain. The CDR3 runs 12 residues. V was shortened by 4 bases and J by 7 bases, with 10 bases between the two germline ends. From germline, CDR1 is MDHEN and CDR2 SYDVKM. CDR3 in amino acids: CASSSRLGGYTF. DNA for the CDR3: TGTGCCAGCAGTTCCCGACTCGGTGGCTACACCTTC.

The rearrangement joins TRBV9 to TRBJ2-1; TRBD1 matches at 7 bases. The CDR3 is 15 amino acids. Germline trimming cut 0 bases from V and 4 bases from J; bases unmatched to any gene: 4. Germline V gene data show CDR1 as SGDLS and CDR2 as YYNGEE. CDR3 nucleotides: TGTGCCAGCAGCGTAGAAGGGGGCGAGTACAATGAGCAGTTCTTC. It encodes CASSVEGGEYNEQFF. Complete variable domain (other parts from reference TRBV9 and TRBJ2-1): DSGVTQTPKHLITATGQRVTLRCSPRSGDLSVYWYQQSLDQGLQFLIQYYNGEERAKGNILERFSAQQFPDLHSELNLSSLELGDSALYFCASSVEGGEYNEQFFGPGTRLTVL.

This clone was seen just once. V usage is TRBV5-1 and J usage is TRBJ2-7; no definite D call. The CDR3 runs to 15 residues. The germline V and J ends were trimmed by 5 bases and 2 bases, with 17 bases remaining between them. CDR1 is SGHRS, CDR2 YFSETQ, per germline. The CDR3 loop is CASRKRLDGPYEQYF. CDR3 nucleotides: TGCGCCAGCAGAAAAAGACTCGACGGACCCTACGAGCAGTACTTC.

This clone was picked up a small number of times. This chain connects TRBV4-3 to TRBJ2-7; tentative D call: TRBD1 (5 bases). The CDR3 runs 13 residues. Germline-derived CDR1 and CDR2 are LGHNA and YSLEER. Trimming took 1 base from V and 2 from J, leaving 6 bases between them. The CDR3 DNA sequence: TGCGCCAGCAGCCAAGGGACAACCTACGAGCAGTACTTC. Translating gives CASSQGTTYEQYF.

The V gene is TRBV4-1, the J gene TRBJ2-2; no clear D gene. The ends were cut back, 1 base at V and 6 bases at J, with 9 bases in the middle. The germline V gene encodes CDR1 MGHRA and CDR2 YSYEKL. This CDR3 region has 14 residues. CDR3 nucleotides: TGCGCCAGCAGCCAAGGCATGGGTTCCGGGGAGCTGTTTTTT. It is translated as CASSQGMGSGELFF.